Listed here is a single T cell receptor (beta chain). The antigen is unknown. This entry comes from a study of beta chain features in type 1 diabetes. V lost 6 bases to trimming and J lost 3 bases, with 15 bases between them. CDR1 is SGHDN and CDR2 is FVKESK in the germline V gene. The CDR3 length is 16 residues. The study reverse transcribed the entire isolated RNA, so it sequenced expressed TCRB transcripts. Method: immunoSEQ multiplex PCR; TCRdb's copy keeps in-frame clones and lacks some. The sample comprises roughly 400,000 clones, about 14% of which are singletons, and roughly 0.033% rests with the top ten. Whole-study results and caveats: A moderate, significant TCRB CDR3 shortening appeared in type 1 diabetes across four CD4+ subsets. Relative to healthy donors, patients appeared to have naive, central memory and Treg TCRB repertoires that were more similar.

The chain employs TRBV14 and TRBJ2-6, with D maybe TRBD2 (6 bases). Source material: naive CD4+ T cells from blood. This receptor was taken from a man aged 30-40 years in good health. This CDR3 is CASSLTGRGGANVLTF. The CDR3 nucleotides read TGTGCCAGCAGTTTAACCGGGAGAGGTGGGGCCAACGTCCTGACTTTC.